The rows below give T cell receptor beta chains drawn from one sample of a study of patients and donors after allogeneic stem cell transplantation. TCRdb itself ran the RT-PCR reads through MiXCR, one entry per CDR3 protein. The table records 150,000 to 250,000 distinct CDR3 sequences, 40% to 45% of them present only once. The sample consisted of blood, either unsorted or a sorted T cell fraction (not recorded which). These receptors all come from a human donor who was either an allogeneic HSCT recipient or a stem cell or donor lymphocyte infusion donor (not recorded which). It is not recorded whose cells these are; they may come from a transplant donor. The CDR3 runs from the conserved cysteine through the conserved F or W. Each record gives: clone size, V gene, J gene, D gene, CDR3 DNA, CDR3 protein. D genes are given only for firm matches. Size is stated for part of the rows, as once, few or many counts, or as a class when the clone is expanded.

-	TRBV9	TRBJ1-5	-	TGTGCCAGCAGCGTAGGGGGATTCGATCAGCCCCAGCGTTTT	CASSVGGFDQPQRF
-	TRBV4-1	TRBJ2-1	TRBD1	TGCGCCAGCAGCGCCCGACAGGGGTTCGGTGTCAATGAGCAGTTCTTC	CASSARQGFGVNEQFF
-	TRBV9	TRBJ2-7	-	TGTGCCAGCAGCGTAGGAACAGGGACCTACGAGCAGTACTTC	CASSVGTGTYEQYF
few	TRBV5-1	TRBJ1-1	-	TGCGCCAGCAGCCCGCTAATATCGGAGAACACTGAAGCTTTCTTT	CASSPLISENTEAFF
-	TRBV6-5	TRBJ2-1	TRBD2	TGTGCCAGCAGACCCGCCCTTAGCGGGGCCGGTGAGCAGTTCTTC	CASRPALSGAGEQFF
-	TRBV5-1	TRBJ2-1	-	TGCGCCAGCAGCTTGGAAACCTACAATGAGCAGTTCTTC	CASSLETYNEQFF
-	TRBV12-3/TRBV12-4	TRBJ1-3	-	TGTGCCAGCAGTGATCAGGGGTTTGGCTCTGGAAACACCATATATTTT	CASSDQGFGSGNTIYF
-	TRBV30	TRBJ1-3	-	TGTGCCTGGAGTGTTGGGGAAAACACCATATATTTT	CAWSVGENTIYF
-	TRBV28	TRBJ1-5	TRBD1	TGTGCCAGCAGTGCAACAGGGGGCAGGAATCAGCCCCAGCATTTT	CASSATGGRNQPQHF
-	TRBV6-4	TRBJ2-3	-	TGTGCCAGCAGTGACGGGAGGACAGGCTCAGATACGCAGTATTTT	CASSDGRTGSDTQYF
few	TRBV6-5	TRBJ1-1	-	TGTGCCAGCAGTTACTCAACGGACACTGAAGCTTTCTTT	CASSYSTDTEAFF
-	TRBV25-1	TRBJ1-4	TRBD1	TGTGCCAGCAGTGTCCGACAGGGGGTATCCTCTAATGAAAAACTGTTTTTT	CASSVRQGVSSNEKLFF
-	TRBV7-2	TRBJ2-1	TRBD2	TGTGCCAGCAGCTTTCGAGGTGGGGGACTACCAACGAGGGGCTCCTACAATGAGCAGTTCTTC	CASSFRGGGLPTRGSYNEQFF
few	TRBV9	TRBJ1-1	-	TGTGCCAGCAGCCGAACGGGGACTGGGGTGAACACTGAAGCTTTCTTT	CASSRTGTGVNTEAFF
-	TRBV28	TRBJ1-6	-	TGTGCCAGCAGTTTGGCCAGCTTAGGCTCACCCCTCCACTTT	CASSLASLGSPLHF
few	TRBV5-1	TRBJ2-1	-	TGCGCCAGCAGCTTGGAACAAATCTGGGATGAGCAGTTCTTC	CASSLEQIWDEQFF
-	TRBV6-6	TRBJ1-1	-	TGTGCCAGCAGTTACTTTGGGGGGCCTGAAGCTTTCTTT	CASSYFGGPEAFF
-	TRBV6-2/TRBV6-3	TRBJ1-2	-	TGTGCCAGCAGTTACGACAGCTATGGCTACACCTTC	CASSYDSYGYTF
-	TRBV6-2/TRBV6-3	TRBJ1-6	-	TGTGCCAGCAGTTACTCGATGGCAGCGACGACTTTCTCCTATAATTCACCCCTCCACTTT	CASSYSMAATTFSYNSPLHF
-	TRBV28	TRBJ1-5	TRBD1	TGTGCCAGCAGTTTATTGTCAGGGGGTATGAATCAGCCCCAGCATTTT	CASSLLSGGMNQPQHF
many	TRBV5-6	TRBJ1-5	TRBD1	TGTGCCAGCAGCCTTGGGACAGGGAATCAGCCCCAGCATTTT	CASSLGTGNQPQHF
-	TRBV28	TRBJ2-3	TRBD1	TGTGCCAGCACCAGAAATAGAGGGACAGATCTAGCAGATACGCAGTATTTT	CASTRNRGTDLADTQYF